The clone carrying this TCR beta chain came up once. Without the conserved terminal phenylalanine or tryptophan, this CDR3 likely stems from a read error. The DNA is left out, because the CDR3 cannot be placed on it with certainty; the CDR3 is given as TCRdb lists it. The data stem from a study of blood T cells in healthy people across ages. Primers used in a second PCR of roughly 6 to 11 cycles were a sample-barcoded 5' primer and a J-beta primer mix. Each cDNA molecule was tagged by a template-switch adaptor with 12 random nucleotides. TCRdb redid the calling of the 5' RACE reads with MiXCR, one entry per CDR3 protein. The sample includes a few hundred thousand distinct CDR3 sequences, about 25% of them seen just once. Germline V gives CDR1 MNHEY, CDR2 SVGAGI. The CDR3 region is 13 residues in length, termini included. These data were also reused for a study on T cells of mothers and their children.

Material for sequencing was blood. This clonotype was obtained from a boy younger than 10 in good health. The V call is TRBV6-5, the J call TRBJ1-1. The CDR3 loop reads CASSYSTGTEASL.